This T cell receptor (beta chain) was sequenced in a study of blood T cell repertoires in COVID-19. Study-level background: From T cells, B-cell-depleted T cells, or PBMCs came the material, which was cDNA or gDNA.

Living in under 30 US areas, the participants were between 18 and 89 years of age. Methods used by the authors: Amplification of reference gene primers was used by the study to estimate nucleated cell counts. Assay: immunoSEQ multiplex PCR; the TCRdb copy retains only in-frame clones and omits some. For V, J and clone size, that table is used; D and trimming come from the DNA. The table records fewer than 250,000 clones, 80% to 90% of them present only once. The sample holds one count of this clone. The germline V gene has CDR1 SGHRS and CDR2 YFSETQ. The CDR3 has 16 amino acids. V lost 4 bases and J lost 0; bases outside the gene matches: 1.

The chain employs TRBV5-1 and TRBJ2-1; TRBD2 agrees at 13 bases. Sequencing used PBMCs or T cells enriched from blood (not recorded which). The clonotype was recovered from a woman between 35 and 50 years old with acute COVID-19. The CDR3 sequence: CASSRTSGSSYNEQFF. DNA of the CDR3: TGCGCCAGCAGCAGGACTAGCGGGAGCTCCTACAATGAGCAGTTCTTC.